The next 17 T cell receptor beta chains were all read from a single sample in a study of kidney transplant recipient with SARS-CoV-2 infection. TCRdb re-analysed the reads in MiXCR, keeping a single row per CDR3 protein. The sample consists of roughly 250,000 distinct CDR3 sequences, around 26% of them appearing once. Sequenced here: a blood sample, sampled at baseline and on approximately day 120 from a kidney transplant recipient. These TCRs come from a male patient in his thirties who had COVID-19 and was a kidney transplant recipient. The graft donor may be the source of some T cells.

This clonotype was counted many times. The chain carries TRBV19 and TRBJ2-7; D gene uncertain. V dropped 4 bases and J dropped 4 bases, with 11 bases sitting between them. Germline V CDR1 and CDR2: LNHDA, SQIVND (reference sequence). The CDR3 runs 13 residues. The CDR3 is CASSTNLYYEQYF. The CDR3, as DNA: TGTGCCAGTAGTACTAACCTCTATTACGAGCAGTACTTC.

The sample holds many counts of this clonotype. The genes are TRBV27 and TRBJ2-1; TRBD2 agrees at 13 bases. The CDR3 consists of 15 residues. V dropped 2 bases and J dropped 10; count of bases not matched to a gene: 5. Germline assignment: CDR1 MNHEY and CDR2 SMNVEV (reference sequence). The DNA of the CDR3 is TGTGCCAGCAGTTTAGGGACTAGCGGGGAGAGGGAGCAGTTCTTC. It codes for CASSLGTSGEREQFF.

Concerning this clonotype itself: This may be a read error: a much more frequent sequence differs by one nucleotide. V is TRBV28 and J is TRBJ1-2, with D perhaps TRBD1 (5 bases). Germline CDR1 reads MDHEN; CDR2 reads SYDVKM. This CDR3 has 13 residues. Trimming shortened V by 6 bases and J by 8 bases, and 16 bases separated the two germline ends. The CDR3 DNA is TGTGCCAGCAGGAGGGGCCTAGAGGTCGGCTACACCTTC. Protein: CASRRGLEVGYTF.

Worth noting for this clonotype: This may arise from a read error, as a much more abundant clone is one base away. The conserved phenylalanine or tryptophan is not found at the CDR3 terminus, so this likely reflects a read error. This chain connects TRBV7-3 to TRBJ2-5, with TRBD2 matching 8 bases. The germline CDR1 and CDR2 sequences are SGHTA and FQGTGA. This CDR3 spans 14 amino acids. The V and J ends lost 2 bases and 2 bases, in that order; junction bases with no gene match: 1. CDR3 protein: CASSLAGGQETQYL. The CDR3 nucleotides read TGTGCCAGCAGCTTAGCGGGGGGACAAGAGACCCAGTACCTC.

In this sample, this clonotype turned up many times. This chain joins TRBV29-1 and TRBJ2-1, with D tentatively TRBD1 or TRBD2 (6 bases each). This CDR3 region has 15 residues. CDR1 is SQVTM and CDR2 is ANQGSEA in the germline V gene. Trimming pared 8 bases from V and 0 bases from J, leaving 17 bases between. This chain's CDR3 is CSLGGQQSSYNEQFF. CDR3 DNA sequence: TGCAGCCTTGGGGGGCAGCAGAGCTCCTACAATGAGCAGTTCTTC.

This clonotype showed up many times. The chain links TRBV7-9 to TRBJ1-6; the D is unclear. The CDR3 consists of 15 residues. CDR1 is SEHNR and CDR2 is FQNEAQ in the germline V gene (reference sequence). Trimming stripped 5 bases from V and 10 bases from J, with 18 bases between. CDR3 sequence: CASSPEGSKRSPLHF. Here the CDR3 DNA reads TGTGCCAGCAGCCCGGAAGGGTCCAAACGCTCACCCCTCCACTTT.

This clonotype occurred many times. The chain carries TRBV7-2 and TRBJ1-2; D is unclear. The CDR3 spans 15 residues. Trimming removed 3 bases at V and 0 bases at J, with 11 bases between. Germline CDR1 is SGHTA and CDR2 is FQGNSA. Here the CDR3 DNA reads TGTGCCAGCAGCTTGTGGGTTGCATCTAACTATGGCTACACCTTC. It codes for CASSLWVASNYGYTF.

This clonotype was seen repeatedly, ten times or more. J is TRBJ1-2 and V is TRBV25-1, with D uncertain. The V end was cut by 5 bases, the J end by 4 bases, with 23 bases between. CDR3 length: 17 residues. Germline-derived CDR1 and CDR2 are MGHDK and SYGVNS. This CDR3 is CASSLEVELGKTYGYTF. CDR3 bases: TGTGCCAGCAGTTTGGAAGTAGAACTGGGAAAGACCTATGGCTACACCTTC.

This clonotype was observed at least ten times. The V gene is TRBV1, the J gene TRBJ1-3; the table calls TRBD1, which could not be checked here. TRBV1 represents a pseudogene. This CDR3 is 21 amino acids long. The CDR3, as DNA: TGCACCAGCAGCCAAGATCTAAAGGGCGTAGGGGGCAGCCTCTCTGGAAACACCATATATTTT. This sequence encodes CTSSQDLKGVGGSLSGNTIYF.

There are many counts of this clonotype. The rearrangement links TRBV14 to TRBJ1-2; D is uncertain. Germline CDR1 reads SGHDN; CDR2 reads FVKESK. The CDR3 is 13 residues long. Trimming removed 4 bases from V and 6 bases from J, with 12 bases in between. DNA for the CDR3: TGTGCCAGCAGCCCTAGGACGGGTGATGGCTACACCTTC. This encodes CASSPRTGDGYTF.

This clonotype appeared many times. V gene TRBV24-1 combines with J gene TRBJ1-3, with D uncertain. This CDR3 comprises 11 residues. V was shortened by 4 bases and J by 7 bases, with 4 bases between the two germline ends. Germline lookup yields CDR1 KGHDR and CDR2 SFDVKD. As DNA, the CDR3 is TGTGCCACCAGTGAGGACAACACCATATATTTT. Translation: CATSEDNTIYF.

This clonotype was seen ten or more times. The genes are TRBV18 and TRBJ1-5; 7 positions agree with TRBD1. After removal of 6 bases from V and 2 bases from J, the junction contained 4 bases not matched to a gene. Germline V gene lookup returns CDR1 KGHSH and CDR2 LQKENI. The length of the CDR3 is 14 residues. The CDR3, as DNA: TGTGCCAGCTCTACCAGGGGGGGCAATCAGCCCCAGCATTTT. Translating gives CASSTRGGNQPQHF.

Comment on this clonotype: A much larger clone differs by one base, so this may be a read error. The rearrangement uses TRBV3-1 and TRBJ1-1; D not certain. The CDR3 covers 17 residues. From germline, CDR1 is LGHDT and CDR2 YNNKEL (reference sequence). CDR3 loop: CASSGTFPISIRTEASF. The CDR3 DNA sequence: TGTGCCAGCAGCGGTACTTTTCCCATTTCAATTCGCACTGAAGCTTCCTTT.

This clonotype was observed many times. The chain has TRBV24-1 and TRBJ2-3; D remains unclear. The germline V gene has CDR1 KGHDR and CDR2 SFDVKD. V dropped 9 bases and J dropped 1 base, with 4 bases sitting between them. The CDR3 runs to 11 residues. The CDR3 region is CATEGTDTQYF. Here the CDR3 DNA reads TGTGCCACCGAAGGCACAGATACGCAGTATTTT.

In this sample, this clonotype turned up many times. The rearrangement joins TRBV19 to TRBJ1-2, with no clear D. The V end lost 5 bases, the J end lost 4 bases, and 23 bases lay between the germline ends. CDR1 LNHDA and CDR2 SQIVND come from the germline V gene (reference sequence). The CDR3 runs 17 residues. The CDR3 DNA is TGTGCCAGTAGTCAATACTTGACAAATCGAAAGACCTATGGCTACACCTTC. Translation: CASSQYLTNRKTYGYTF.

Regarding this clonotype: A read error is possible here, since a much larger clone lies one base away. The chain joins TRBV14 to TRBJ1-3; a possible D gene is TRBD1 (6 bases). Germline-derived CDR1 and CDR2 are SGHDN and FVKESK. The CDR3 covers 16 residues. CDR3 DNA sequence: TGTGCCAGCAGCGTCGAGGTAGGGGGTATTGGAAACACCGTATATTTT. Its protein product is CASSVEVGGIGNTVYF.

For this clonotype: The junction shows a germline mismatch at one end, possibly a read error. The chain links TRBV7-9 to TRBJ1-3; 8 bases are a match to TRBD1. This CDR3 has 14 residues. The germline gives CDR1 SEHNR, CDR2 FQNEAQ (reference sequence). The CDR3 protein is CAGSSSRGHDTIYF. In DNA form, the CDR3 reads TGTGCCGGCAGCTCAAGCAGGGGGCACGACACCATATATTTT.